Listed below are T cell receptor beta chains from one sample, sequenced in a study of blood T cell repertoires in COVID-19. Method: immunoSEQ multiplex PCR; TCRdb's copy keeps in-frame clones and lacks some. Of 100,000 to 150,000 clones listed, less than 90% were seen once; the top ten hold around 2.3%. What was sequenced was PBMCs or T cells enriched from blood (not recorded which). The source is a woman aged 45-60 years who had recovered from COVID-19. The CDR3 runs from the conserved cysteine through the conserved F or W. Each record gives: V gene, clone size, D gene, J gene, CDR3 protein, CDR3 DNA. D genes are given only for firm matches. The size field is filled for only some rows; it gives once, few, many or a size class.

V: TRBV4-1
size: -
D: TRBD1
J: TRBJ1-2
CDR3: CASSQPTGGNYGYTF
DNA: TGCGCCAGCAGCCAACCTACAGGGGGGAACTATGGCTACACCTTC

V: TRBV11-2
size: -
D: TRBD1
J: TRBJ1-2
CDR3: CASGQGHGYTF
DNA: TGTGCCAGCGGACAGGGCCATGGCTACACCTTC

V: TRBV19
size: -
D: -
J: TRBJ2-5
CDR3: CASAPGQALYQETQYF
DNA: TGTGCCAGTGCCCCCGGCCAGGCGTTATACCAAGAGACCCAGTACTTC

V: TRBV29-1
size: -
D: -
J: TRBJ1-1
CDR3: CSGVAGRTTEAFF
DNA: TGCAGCGGCGTGGCAGGGCGTACCACTGAAGCTTTCTTT

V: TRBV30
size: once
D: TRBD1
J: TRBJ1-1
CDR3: CAWSVPDRGFTEAFF
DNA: TGTGCCTGGAGTGTACCGGACAGGGGGTTCACTGAAGCTTTCTTT

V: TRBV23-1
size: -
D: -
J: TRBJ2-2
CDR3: CASRRRHLNTGELFF
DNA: TGCGCCAGCAGACGACGACACCTGAACACCGGGGAGCTGTTTTTT

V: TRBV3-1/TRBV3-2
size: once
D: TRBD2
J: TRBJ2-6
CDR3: CASSRGGVSGANVLTF
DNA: TGTGCCAGCAGCCGGGGAGGGGTCTCTGGGGCCAACGTCCTGACTTTC

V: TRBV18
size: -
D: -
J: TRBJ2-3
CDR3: CASSPPSTPNTDTQYF
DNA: TGTGCCAGCTCACCACCCTCGACTCCTAACACAGATACGCAGTATTTT

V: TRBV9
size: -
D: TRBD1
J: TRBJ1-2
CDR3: CASSVTTGGSGNYGYTF
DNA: TGTGCCAGCAGCGTCACTACAGGGGGCTCTGGTAACTATGGCTACACCTTC

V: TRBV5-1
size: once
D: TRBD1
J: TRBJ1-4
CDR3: CASSPQVGTEINEKLFF
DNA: TGCGCCAGCAGCCCTCAGGTCGGGACAGAAATTAATGAAAAACTGTTTTTT

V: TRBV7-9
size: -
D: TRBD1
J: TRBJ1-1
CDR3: CASSEGDRGTEAFF
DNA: TGTGCCAGCAGCGAAGGCGACAGGGGCACTGAAGCTTTCTTT

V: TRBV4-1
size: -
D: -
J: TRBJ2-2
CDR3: CASSLFVGELFF
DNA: TGCGCCAGCAGCCTATTTGTCGGGGAGCTGTTTTTT

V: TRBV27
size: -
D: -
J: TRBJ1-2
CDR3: CASSRTGHYGYTF
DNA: TGTGCCAGCAGCAGAACAGGGCACTATGGCTACACCTTC

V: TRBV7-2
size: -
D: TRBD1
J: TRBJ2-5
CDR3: CASSLLQGQETQYF
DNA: TGTGCCAGCAGCTTATTACAGGGGCAAGAGACCCAGTACTTC

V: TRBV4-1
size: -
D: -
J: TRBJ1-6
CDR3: CASSLSTGNNSPLHF
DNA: TGCGCCAGCAGCCTTTCGACGGGGAATAATTCACCCCTCCACTTT

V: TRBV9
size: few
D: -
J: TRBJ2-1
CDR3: CASSVGRGLEQFF
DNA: TGTGCCAGCAGCGTAGGGCGGGGCCTTGAGCAGTTCTTC

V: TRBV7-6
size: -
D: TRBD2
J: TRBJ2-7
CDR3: CASSFFTSGVYEQYF
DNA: TGTGCCAGCAGCTTTTTTACTAGCGGGGTCTACGAGCAGTACTTC

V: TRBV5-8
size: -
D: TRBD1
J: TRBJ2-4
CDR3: CASRRRQGWNIQYF
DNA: TGTGCCAGCAGAAGACGACAGGGTTGGAACATTCAGTACTTC

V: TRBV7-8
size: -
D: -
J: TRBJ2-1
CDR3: CASSLLQAPREQFF
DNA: TGTGCCAGCAGCTTGTTGCAGGCCCCCCGTGAGCAGTTCTTC

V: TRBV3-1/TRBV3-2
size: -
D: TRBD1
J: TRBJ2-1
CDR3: CASSLRDRGYNEQFF
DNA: TGTGCCAGCAGCCTCAGGGACAGGGGCTACAATGAGCAGTTCTTC

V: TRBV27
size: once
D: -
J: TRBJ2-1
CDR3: CASSLGQFTYNEQFF
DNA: TGTGCCAGCAGTTTAGGGCAGTTTACCTACAATGAGCAGTTCTTC

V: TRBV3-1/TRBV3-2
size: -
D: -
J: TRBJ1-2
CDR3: CASSQYGEYYGYTF
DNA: TGTGCCAGCAGCCAATACGGAGAATACTATGGCTACACCTTC

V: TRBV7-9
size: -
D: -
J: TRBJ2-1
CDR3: CASSPPGGADNEQFF
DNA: TGTGCCAGCAGCCCCCCAGGCGGGGCGGACAATGAGCAGTTCTTC

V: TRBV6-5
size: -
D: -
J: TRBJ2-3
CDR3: CASSQTGSADTQYF
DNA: TGTGCCAGCAGTCAAACAGGGAGCGCAGATACGCAGTATTTT

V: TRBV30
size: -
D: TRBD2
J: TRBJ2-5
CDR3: CAWSTSGGIGAQYF
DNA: TGTGCCTGGTCGACTAGCGGGGGTATTGGGGCCCAGTACTTC

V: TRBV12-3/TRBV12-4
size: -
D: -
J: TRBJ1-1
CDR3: CASRGRWNTEAFF
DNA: TGTGCCAGCAGGGGGCGGTGGAACACTGAAGCTTTCTTT

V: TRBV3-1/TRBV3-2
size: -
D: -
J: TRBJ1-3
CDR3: CASSSTSGNTIYF
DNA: TGTGCCAGCAGCTCCACATCCGGAAACACCATATATTTT

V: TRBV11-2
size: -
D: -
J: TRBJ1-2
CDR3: CASSSTRGLDYGYTF
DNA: TGTGCCAGCAGCTCAACCCGGGGGTTGGACTATGGCTACACCTTC

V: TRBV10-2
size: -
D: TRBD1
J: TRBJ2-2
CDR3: CASSEPQGVATGELFF
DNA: TGCGCCAGCAGTGAACCACAGGGGGTTGCCACCGGGGAGCTGTTTTTT

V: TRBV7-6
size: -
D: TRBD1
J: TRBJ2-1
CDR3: CASSLLLGTGGLDEQFF
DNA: TGTGCCAGCAGCTTATTACTCGGTACAGGGGGTTTAGATGAGCAGTTCTTC

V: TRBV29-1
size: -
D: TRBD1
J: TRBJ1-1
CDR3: CSVATPTGAGGTEAFF
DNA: TGCAGCGTTGCTACCCCCACAGGGGCGGGAGGCACTGAAGCTTTCTTT

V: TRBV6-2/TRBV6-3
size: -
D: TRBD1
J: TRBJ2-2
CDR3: CASSPWTGGILKTGELFF
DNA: TGTGCCAGCAGTCCCTGGACAGGGGGCATCTTAAAAACCGGGGAGCTGTTTTTT

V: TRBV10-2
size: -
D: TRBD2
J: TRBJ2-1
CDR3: CASSEFLAGGGEQFF
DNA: TGCGCCAGCAGTGAGTTCCTAGCGGGGGGAGGCGAGCAGTTCTTC

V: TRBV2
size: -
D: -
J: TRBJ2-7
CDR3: CASAPGSYEQYF
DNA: TGTGCCAGCGCCCCAGGGTCCTACGAGCAGTACTTC

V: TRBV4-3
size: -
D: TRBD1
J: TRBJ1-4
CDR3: CASSQDRNRGLDEKLFF
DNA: TGCGCCAGCAGCCAAGATCGTAACAGGGGGCTGGATGAAAAACTGTTTTTT

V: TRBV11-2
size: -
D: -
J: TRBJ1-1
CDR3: CASSYGGEAFF
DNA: TGTGCCAGCAGCTATGGAGGTGAAGCTTTCTTT

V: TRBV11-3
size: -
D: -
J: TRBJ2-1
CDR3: CASSPRDTGPNEQFF
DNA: TGTGCCAGCAGCCCACGGGACACCGGGCCCAATGAGCAGTTCTTC

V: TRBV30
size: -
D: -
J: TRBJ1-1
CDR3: CAWSPDLSSGTEAFF
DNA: TGTGCCTGGAGTCCCGACCTTTCTAGCGGCACTGAAGCTTTCTTT

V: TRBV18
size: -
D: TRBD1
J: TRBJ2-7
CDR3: CASSPGTGGKGEQYF
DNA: TGTGCCAGCTCACCAGGGACAGGGGGCAAGGGGGAGCAGTACTTC

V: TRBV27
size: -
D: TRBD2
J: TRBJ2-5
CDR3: CASSFFAGGPQYF
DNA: TGTGCCAGCAGTTTTTTTGCGGGGGGGCCCCAGTACTTC